This T cell receptor (beta chain) was obtained from a study of blood T cell repertoires in COVID-19. Study overall: Acute and convalescent COVID-19 specimens originated in the United States, Italy and Spain.

Here immunoSEQ multiplex PCR was the method, and the copy in TCRdb shows in-frame clones only, minus some. The sample lists around 200,000 clones, just under 90% occurring once. Trimming cost V 4 bases and J 4 bases, with 13 bases left between them. Germline CDR1 reads LGHDT; CDR2 reads YNNKEL (reference sequence). The CDR3 is made up of 14 amino acids. This receptor was obtained from a man between 18 and 35 years old with active or convalescent COVID-19. The chain recombines TRBV3-1 (or the pseudogene TRBV3-2) with TRBJ1-1; D remains ambiguous. Sequenced input: peripheral blood. This CDR3 reads CASSRRSEGTEAFF. The CDR3, as DNA: TGTGCCAGCAGCCGCCGTTCGGAGGGCACTGAAGCTTTCTTT.